Below are 30 T cell receptor beta chains sequenced from a single sample in a study of shared clonotypes between healthy human individuals. Using immunoSEQ multiplex PCR, the repertoire was profiled, and TCRdb retains in-frame clones only, with some absent. The table shows some 2.3 million clones, with approximately 95% occurring only once. The sequenced sample consisted of naive CD4+ T cells from PBMCs. The subset is: CD45RA+ positively selected. The receptors shown here come from a man between 18 and 35 years old in good health. Some clones in this sample may be carry-over from other donors' samples.

The J gene is TRBJ2-1, the V gene TRBV5-1, with TRBD2 matching over 8 bases. The CDR3 extends over 15 amino acids. Germline trimming cut 4 bases from V and 3 bases from J; bases unmatched to any gene: 6. The V gene's germline CDR1 is SGHRS and CDR2 YFSETQ. In nucleotides, the CDR3 is TGCGCCAGCAGCGAAACCGGGACTAGCTACAATGAGCAGTTCTTC. Translated: CASSETGTSYNEQFF.

The chain carries TRBV21-1 and TRBJ1-1; TRBD1 is the table's D call and was not checked against the DNA. TRBV21-1 is a pseudogene segment. This CDR3 is built from 13 residues. The CDR3 loop reads CASSTQGNTEAFF. In nucleotides, the CDR3 is TGTGCCAGCAGCACCCAGGGGAACACTGAAGCCTTCTTT.

The rearrangement links TRBV6-1 to TRBJ2-7, with D uncertain. Germline assignment: CDR1 MNHNS and CDR2 SASEGT. The CDR3 sequence is 13 residues long. Trimming removed 6 bases at V and 2 bases at J, with 11 bases between. The CDR3 DNA reads TGTGCCAGCAGCCTGGAAATTACCTACGAGCAGTACTTC. It codes for CASSLEITYEQYF.

J is TRBJ2-1 and V is TRBV13, with a weak D call TRBD1 (5 bases). The CDR3 has 16 residues. The germline gives CDR1 PRHDT, CDR2 FYEKMQ (reference sequence). The V gene lost 1 base and the J gene lost 0 bases, with 10 bases spanning the gap. In DNA, the CDR3 is TGTGCCAGCAGCTTAGAGGGGCAGAGCTCCTACAATGAGCAGTTCTTC. This gives the protein CASSLEGQSSYNEQFF.

The chain is built from TRBV5-4 and TRBJ2-5, with D tentatively TRBD2 (6 bases). This CDR3 region has 15 residues. With 0 bases removed from V and 4 bases from J, the gap between germline ends came to 13 bases. Looked up from germline, CDR1 is SGHNT and CDR2 is YYREEE (reference sequence). DNA of the CDR3: TGTGCCAGCAGCTTGGTTCCTAGCGTCGGAGAGACCCAGTACTTC. Protein: CASSLVPSVGETQYF.

The genes are TRBV5-4 and TRBJ2-3, with a weak D call TRBD1 (5 bases). Per germline, CDR1 SGHNT and CDR2 YYREEE (reference sequence). V was trimmed by 5 bases and J by 2 bases, leaving 15 bases between them. The CDR3 length is 15 residues. CDR3 sequence reads: CASRGRAQNTDTQYF. The CDR3, as DNA: TGTGCCAGCAGGGGCAGGGCGCAGAACACAGATACGCAGTATTTT.

This chain links TRBV19 with TRBJ2-1; 12 bases fit TRBD1. With V trimmed by 4 bases and J by 4 bases, 8 bases remained unmatched. The CDR3 is 17 amino acids. Per the germline V gene, CDR1 is LNHDA and CDR2 is SQIVND (reference sequence). CDR3 sequence: CASSRGQGAGAYNEQFF. The CDR3 DNA follows: TGTGCCAGTAGTAGGGGACAGGGGGCGGGAGCTTACAATGAGCAGTTCTTC.

The rearrangement links TRBV7-2 to TRBJ2-3; TRBD2 agrees at 11 bases. Germline V gene lookup returns CDR1 SGHTA and CDR2 FQGNSA. The CDR3 has 19 amino acids. V shed 1 base and J 0 bases; nucleotides not matched to a gene: 9. CDR3 DNA: TGTGCCAGCAGCTTAGAGGTGACTAGCGGGAACCCTAGCACAGATACGCAGTATTTT. It encodes CASSLEVTSGNPSTDTQYF.

The chain recombines TRBV29-1 with TRBJ2-3, with 9 bases lining up with TRBD2. This CDR3 comprises 13 residues. Per germline, CDR1 SQVTM and CDR2 ANQGSEA. V lost 4 bases and J lost 5; bases outside the gene matches: 4. This CDR3 reads CSVGGRAKDTQYF. DNA of the CDR3: TGCAGCGTTGGCGGGAGGGCCAAAGATACGCAGTATTTT.

V usage is TRBV15 and J usage is TRBJ2-7, with TRBD2 matching over 15 bases. Per the germline V gene, CDR1 is LNHNV and CDR2 is YYDKDF (reference sequence). V lost 6 bases, J lost 0 bases, and 6 bases stayed unmatched. The CDR3 totals 17 residues. The CDR3 DNA follows: TGTGCCACCAGGCCCGGGACTAGCGGGAGGAGCTCCTACGAGCAGTACTTC. Translation: CATRPGTSGRSSYEQYF.

The chain carries TRBV10-3 and TRBJ2-1, with D unclear. Trimming left V 6 bases short and J 5 bases short, with 8 bases between. CDR3 length: 12 residues. Germline V gene sequence: CDR1 ENHRY, CDR2 SYGVKD. This chain's CDR3 is CAISVGNNEQFF. The DNA of the CDR3 is TGTGCCATCAGCGTGGGGAACAATGAGCAGTTCTTC.

The chain links TRBV6-6 to TRBJ2-5; D unresolved. The CDR3 runs to 13 residues. Trimming took 0 bases from V and 5 from J, leaving 7 bases between them. Germline-derived CDR1 and CDR2 are MNHNY and SVGAGI (reference sequence). The CDR3 nucleotides are TGTGCCAGCAGTTACTCGAAATCGGAGACCCAGTACTTC. It encodes CASSYSKSETQYF.

Concerning this clone itself: The same CDR3 also results from other DNA sequences found in this sample. The V and J genes are TRBV7-3 and TRBJ2-2; D is perhaps TRBD1 (6 bases). Trimming left V 5 bases short and J 5 bases short, with 12 bases between. This CDR3 has 14 residues. Germline CDR1 is SGHTA and CDR2 is FQGTGA. CDR3 in DNA: TGTGCCAGCAGCGATAGGGGGAGTACCGGGGAGCTGTTTTTT. This codes for CASSDRGSTGELFF.

The CDR3 coding sequence is TGCGCCAGCAGCCAAATTGGCGGGTATAATGAAAAACTGTTTTTT. Translating it yields CASSQIGGYNEKLFF. The chain has TRBV4-1 and TRBJ1-4; D gene uncertain. Germline CDR1 MGHRA, CDR2 YSYEKL. Trimming took 2 bases from V and 4 from J, leaving 11 bases between them. The CDR3 totals 15 residues.

The chain employs TRBV7-9 and TRBJ2-7, with 14 bases fitting TRBD2. The V gene's germline CDR1 is SEHNR and CDR2 FQNEAQ (reference sequence). The CDR3 sequence is 16 residues long. V lost 5 bases, J lost 5 bases, and 8 bases stayed unmatched. CDR3 nucleotides: TGTGCCAGCAGCGCCGGACCGGGACTAGCGGGAGACGAGCAGTACTTC. Translation: CASSAGPGLAGDEQYF.

This clone was found once. The chain joins TRBV6-5 to TRBJ2-1; 9 positions agree with TRBD1. Germline V gene sequence: CDR1 MNHEY, CDR2 SVGAGI. CDR3 length: 15 amino acids. J lost 4 bases, V lost 6 bases, and 7 bases had no gene match. CDR3 nucleotides: TGTGCCAGCAGGTCCGGGACAGGGATGTACAATGAGCAGTTCTTC. It yields the protein CASRSGTGMYNEQFF.

The rearrangement uses TRBV5-1 and TRBJ1-2, with 10 positions matching TRBD1. V lost 5 bases to trimming and J lost 1 base; unmatched junction nucleotides: 8. CDR3 length equals 16 residues. Germline CDR1 SGHRS, CDR2 YFSETQ. This chain's CDR3 is CASSSGQGDINYGYTF. CDR3 bases: TGCGCCAGCAGTTCCGGACAGGGGGACATTAACTATGGCTACACCTTC.

The rearrangement joins TRBV6-6 to TRBJ1-5; D may be TRBD1 (6 bases). The length of the CDR3 is 14 residues. V lost 5 bases to trimming and J lost 12 bases, with 20 bases between them. Germline V CDR1 and CDR2: MNHNY, SVGAGI (reference sequence). The CDR3 region has the DNA TGTGCCAGCAGTCCCGCAGGGGCGCTACTTGTCCAGCATTTT. This translates into CASSPAGALLVQHF.

This chain uses TRBV2 with TRBJ1-4; D may be TRBD1 (6 bases). Germline loops: CDR1 SNHLY, CDR2 FYNNEI. The CDR3 is 17 amino acids. Trimming pared 7 bases from V and 6 bases from J, leaving 24 bases between. The chain's CDR3 is CASMSGGLGHGDEKLFF. Here the CDR3 DNA reads TGTGCCAGCATGTCCGGGGGATTGGGACATGGCGATGAAAAACTGTTTTTT.

This chain joins TRBV28 and TRBJ1-2, with 7 bases identical to TRBD1. This CDR3 spans 13 amino acids. The V segment lost 5 bases and the J segment 7 bases; nucleotides outside the gene matches: 7. Germline CDR1 is MDHEN and CDR2 is SYDVKM. Written as DNA, the CDR3 is TGTGCCAGCAGTCGCAGGGGGTGGGGTGGCTACACCTTC. This translates into CASSRRGWGGYTF.

The sample holds a few counts of this clone. The chain couples TRBV2 to TRBJ1-1, with unresolved D. The CDR3 covers 11 residues. Trimming left V 6 bases short and J 6 bases short, with 8 bases between. The germline gives CDR1 SNHLY, CDR2 FYNNEI. The CDR3 here is CASRSGPEAFF. CDR3 nucleotide sequence: TGTGCCAGCAGGTCCGGCCCTGAAGCTTTCTTT.

This clone was seen once. This chain connects TRBV5-1 to TRBJ1-1; D unclear. Trimming removed 0 bases at V and 0 bases at J, with 18 bases between. Per the germline V gene, CDR1 is SGHRS and CDR2 is YFSETQ. The CDR3 runs 18 residues. CDR3 in amino acids: CASSLAFGNSPMNTEAFF. The CDR3 coding sequence is TGCGCCAGCAGCTTGGCCTTCGGAAACTCCCCAATGAACACTGAAGCTTTCTTT.

The sample holds one count of this clone. This chain links TRBV27 with TRBJ1-5; D is unclear. The CDR3 is made up of 17 amino acids. CDR1 is MNHEY, CDR2 SMNVEV, per germline (reference sequence). V was shortened by 2 bases and J by 8 bases, with 22 bases between the two germline ends. CDR3 region: CASSLIVGRAAPEPQHF. CDR3 DNA sequence: TGTGCCAGCAGTTTAATTGTTGGCCGGGCGGCCCCAGAGCCCCAGCATTTT.

The V gene is TRBV28, the J gene TRBJ2-7; maybe TRBD2 (5 bases). The CDR3 runs 11 residues. V lost 7 bases and J lost 6, with 10 bases in between. CDR1 is MDHEN and CDR2 is SYDVKM in the germline V gene. This CDR3 is CASTFAGEQYF. CDR3 nucleotide sequence: TGTGCCAGCACCTTCGCGGGCGAGCAGTACTTC.

This clone was found once. This sequence joins TRBV27 and TRBJ1-1; D is unclear. Trimming removed 0 bases at V and 1 base at J, with 9 bases between. Germline V lookup: CDR1 MNHEY, CDR2 SMNVEV (reference sequence). The CDR3 extends over 15 amino acids. The CDR3 loop reads CASSLSFLGNTEAFF. The CDR3 bases are TGTGCCAGCAGTTTATCCTTTCTAGGGAACACTGAAGCTTTCTTT.

The CDR3 sequence is CASSPGTRTTDTQYF. The CDR3 DNA is TGCGCCAGCAGCCCCGGGACTAGGACCACAGATACGCAGTATTTT. J is TRBJ2-3 and V is TRBV5-1, with 8 bases matching TRBD2. This CDR3 has 15 amino acids. Losses at the gene ends were 4 bases for V and 2 bases for J; bases not matched to a gene: 6. CDR1 and CDR2 from the germline V gene are SGHRS and YFSETQ.

The gene calls are TRBV2 and TRBJ2-3; 9 bases match TRBD2. The germline gives CDR1 SNHLY, CDR2 FYNNEI. V dropped 1 base and J dropped 3; count of bases not matched to a gene: 8. The CDR3 is 17 amino acids. The CDR3 DNA is TGTGCCAGCAGTGAAGGCCTGCTAGCGGGGTTAACAGATACGCAGTATTTT. Residues: CASSEGLLAGLTDTQYF.

The chain joins TRBV28 to TRBJ1-2; the match to TRBD1 covers 8 bases. Germline-derived CDR1 and CDR2 are MDHEN and SYDVKM. This CDR3 comprises 13 residues. The J segment lost 7 bases and the V segment lost 6 bases, leaving 7 bases of the junction unmatched. The CDR3 region has the DNA TGTGCCAGCAGGGAACAGGGGGTTTTTGGCTACACCTTC. Its protein is CASREQGVFGYTF.

The V gene is TRBV18, the J gene TRBJ1-1; weak D call: TRBD1 (5 bases). Germline V gene sequence: CDR1 KGHSH, CDR2 LQKENI. With 7 bases removed from V and 4 bases from J, the gap between germline ends came to 13 bases. This CDR3 has 13 amino acids. The CDR3 region is CASFQGEVTEAFF. The CDR3 coding sequence is TGTGCCAGCTTTCAGGGAGAGGTCACTGAAGCTTTCTTT.

The CDR3 sequence: CASRRQTTGGQETQYF. The CDR3 DNA sequence: TGTGCCAGCAGGCGACAGACGACAGGGGGCCAAGAGACCCAGTACTTC. The rearrangement joins TRBV28 to TRBJ2-5, with 9 bases that match TRBD1. V gave up 6 bases and J gave up 1 base; unmatched junction bases: 9. Germline CDR1 MDHEN, CDR2 SYDVKM. This CDR3 is 16 amino acids long.